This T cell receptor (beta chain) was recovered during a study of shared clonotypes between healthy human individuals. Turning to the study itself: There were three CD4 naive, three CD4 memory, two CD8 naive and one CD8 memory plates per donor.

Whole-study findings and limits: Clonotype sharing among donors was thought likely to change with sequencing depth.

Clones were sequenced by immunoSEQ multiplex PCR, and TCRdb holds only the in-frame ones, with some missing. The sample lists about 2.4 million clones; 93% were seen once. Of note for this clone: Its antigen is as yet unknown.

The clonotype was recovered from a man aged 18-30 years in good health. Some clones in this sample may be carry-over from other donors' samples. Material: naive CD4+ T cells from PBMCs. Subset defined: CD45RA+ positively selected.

DNA for the CDR3: TGTGCCAGCAGCTCAACTCCGTCAGGCATGGCGGGAGCTGAAGCTTTCTTT. It translates to CASSSTPSGMAGAEAFF. This chain joins TRBV7-3 and TRBJ1-1, with unresolved D. From germline, CDR1 is SGHTA and CDR2 FQGTGA. Trimming stripped 4 bases from V and 6 bases from J, with 24 bases between. The CDR3 spans 17 residues.